This T cell receptor beta chain is drawn from a study of CD8+ T cells in alopecia areata (dated by TCRdb to the late 2010s). The study in broad terms: The treated patients, all with moderate-to-severe alopecia areata, were enrolled in an open-label pilot trial of oral tofacitinib given at 5 to 10 mg twice daily. immunoSEQ multiplex PCR using 35 Vbeta forward primers and 13 Jbeta reverse primers was used to amplify TCRbeta CDR3 regions. RNA was extracted with the PAXgene miRNA kit for fixed scalp, the miRNeasy kit for PBMCs, and the RNeasy kit for mouse skin. Scalp clonality was compared among normal scalp (n=4), patchy alopecia areata scalp (n=8), and alopecia totalis/universalis scalp (n=8). Patients received tofacitinib for 6 to 18 months and were then followed off drug for 6 months to check for delayed response and recurrence. In both human patients and the C3H/HeJ mouse model, the study applied high-throughput TCRbeta sequencing to look at T cell clonal expansion in alopecia areata. Tofacitinib-treated patients had biopsies at baseline and at 4 and 24 weeks of treatment, with a later scalp biopsy in several patients. Human TCRbeta sequencing covered scalp tissue and sorted CD4+ and CD8+ peripheral blood T cells from patchy and totalis/universalis alopecia areata patients and healthy controls. Points the paper makes about the study in general: Lesional scalp, especially in alopecia totalis/universalis, showed higher clonality and more expanded CD8+ clones than normal scalp, suggesting antigenic drive. Shared TCR sequences between patients were less evident than in mice, which may be partly attributable to HLA diversity in the patient population. Unlike mouse skin, which is dominated by gammadelta T cells, normal human skin has resident alphabeta T cells that are also sequenced, and this complicates analysis of the scalp TCR repertoire.

Its CDR3 holds 11 amino acids, cysteine through phenylalanine. The read is trimmed to its CDR3 DNA, 33 bases read in frame from base 1. A distance of 2 bases separates the germline ends of V and J, which lose 3 bases and 2 bases respectively. From the germline V gene, CDR1 is KGHSH and CDR2 is LQKENI. For this clone: It has no known antigen specificity. Base qualities are not provided; no much larger clone lies one nucleotide away.

The label giving this sample's time point can be read as: baseline before oral tofacitinib. Lesional scalp punch biopsies and peripheral blood were collected from alopecia areata patients. PBMCs were isolated by density centrifugation and stained for CD3, CD4 and CD8, and CD4+ and CD8+ T cells were sorted on a FACSAria. The library came from the immunoSEQ multiplex PCR assay. RNA was extracted from all samples and reverse transcribed into cDNA, which served as template for TCR sequencing. SuperScript III was used to make first-strand cDNA, primed with a 2:1 mix of oligo-dT and random hexamers. A synthetic immune receptor repertoire was used to gauge amplification bias, and whatever bias remained was removed computationally. The original methods were these. Raw reads were preprocessed to remove errors, and CDR3 was defined by IMGT conventions from the conserved cysteine to phenylalanine. Clonality was computed as 1 minus the Shannon entropy, with the entropy normalized by log2 of the number of productive unique TCRs. Whether each scalp clone was CD4 or CD8 was inferred by checking scalp TCRbeta sequences against the CD4 and CD8 repertoires from sorted blood. TCRdb mirrors the immuneACCESS table, restricted to in-frame sequences. Some clones are absent from its copies; in checked studies, under half trace to an unresolved V gene, and the reason for the others is unknown. V and J calls and clone size are as listed in that table; D and trimming were resolved from the DNA. The sample data list about 150,000 clones, and around 87% of these were observed just once. About 15% of the sample belongs to the ten largest clones.

The receptor was isolated from a human donor with alopecia areata. The chain couples TRBV18 to TRBJ2-7, with the identity of the D gene unclear. The sample consisted of CD8+ T cells sorted from blood, taken at week 0. CDR3 sequence: CASSPAYEQYF. The nucleotides read TGTGCCAGCTCACCTGCCTACGAGCAGTACTTC.